The 8 T cell receptor beta chains reported below all come from one sample, sequenced in a study of blood T cells in healthy people across ages. The use of a sample-barcoded 5' primer and a J-beta primer mix characterized a second PCR of roughly 7 to 12 cycles. TCRdb processed the 5' RACE reads anew with MiXCR; each CDR3 protein has one entry. The profile shows 920,000 or so distinct CDR3 sequences, 40% to 45% of them singletons. Sequencing used blood. The receptors were sampled from a woman aged 60-75 years in good health.

This clonotype came up a few times. The V call is TRBV5-1, the J call TRBJ1-1; tentatively, D is TRBD1 (6 bases). Germline CDR1 reads SGHRS; CDR2 reads YFSETQ. The CDR3 consists of 16 residues. Between the trimmed V and J ends, which lost 1 base and 0 bases, there was a span of 13 bases. In DNA, the CDR3 is TGCGCCAGCAGCTTGAGGCAGGGGCCCCTGAACACTGAAGCTTTCTTT. Protein: CASSLRQGPLNTEAFF.

The rearrangement uses TRBV7-2 and TRBJ2-1; the match to TRBD2 covers 8 bases. Germline V gene sequence: CDR1 SGHTA, CDR2 FQGNSA. The length of the CDR3 is 17 residues. The ends lost 5 bases at V and 9 bases at J; junction bases unmatched: 18. The CDR3 sequence is CASSPRIAGGQEGEQFF. CDR3 sequence (DNA): TGTGCCAGCAGCCCCCGGATCGCGGGAGGCCAGGAGGGTGAGCAGTTCTTC.

The CDR3 loop is CNARTGFETQYF. CDR3 nucleotides: TGCAATGCCAGGACAGGGTTTGAGACCCAGTACTTC. V gene TRBV20-1 combines with J gene TRBJ2-7; TRBD1 matches at 8 bases. The better agreement between TRBJ2-5 and the DNA end casts doubt on the J call. The CDR3 loop spans 12 amino acids. Germline CDR1 and CDR2: DFQATT and SNEGSKA (reference sequence).

This clonotype was detected a few times. The chain uses TRBV6-5 and TRBJ2-1; 13 bases are a match to TRBD2. Germline V gene sequence: CDR1 MNHEY, CDR2 SVGAGI. The CDR3 totals 15 residues. J lost 9 bases, V lost 6 bases, and 8 bases had no gene match. The CDR3 DNA sequence: TGTGCCAGCAGCTCGGGACTAGCGGGACCCAGTGAGCAGTTCTTC. Protein: CASSSGLAGPSEQFF.

The CDR3 loop is CASSVGPCSYEQYF. Here the CDR3 DNA reads TGCGCCAGCAGCGTCGGACCGTGCTCCTACGAGCAGTACTTC. This chain connects TRBV4-1 to TRBJ2-7; D is unclear. Trimming cost V 5 bases and J 0 bases, with 11 bases left between them. Germline lookup yields CDR1 MGHRA and CDR2 YSYEKL. The CDR3 covers 14 residues.

The rearrangement links TRBV27 to TRBJ1-2; D unresolved. The germline gives CDR1 MNHEY, CDR2 SMNVEV (reference sequence). The CDR3 is 10 amino acids. The V and J ends lost 10 bases and 6 bases respectively, with 9 bases between them. The CDR3 loop reads CANLLDGYTF. CDR3 coding DNA: TGTGCCAACTTGCTGGATGGCTACACCTTC.

The chain carries TRBV10-3 and TRBJ2-1; TRBD2 aligns across 10 bases. CDR1 is ENHRY, CDR2 SYGVKD, per germline. V trimming: 3 bases; J trimming: 1 base; junction bases outside the gene matches: 24. This CDR3 has 23 residues. This CDR3 is CAISENSWGSSSGRLSSYNEQFF. In DNA form, the CDR3 reads TGTGCCATCAGTGAAAACTCGTGGGGATCGAGTAGCGGGAGGTTGAGTTCCTACAATGAGCAGTTCTTC.

This clonotype appeared a few times. V gene TRBV5-1 combines with J gene TRBJ2-1; 8 bases are shared with TRBD2. Germline V CDR1 and CDR2: SGHRS, YFSETQ. This CDR3 has 19 amino acids. V lost 4 bases to trimming and J lost 0 bases; unmatched junction nucleotides: 15. DNA for the CDR3: TGCGCCAGCAGCAAGCGGCTCGCGGGAGGCCCGAGCTCCTACAATGAGCAGTTCTTC. Translated: CASSKRLAGGPSSYNEQFF.